Following are 15 T cell receptor beta chains from one sample sequenced in a study of OX40 agonist ivuxolimab in advanced cancers. Clones were read by immunoSEQ multiplex PCR, and TCRdb kept only the in-frame ones, dropping some. The data contain nearly 45,000 clones, around 92% of them seen just once; the ten biggest clones take up around 17%. The specimen was CD4+ or CD8+ T cells sorted from blood, collected in a trial of the OX40 agonist ivuxolimab. The receptors here all came from an adult with an advanced solid tumor such as melanoma, head and neck, liver or kidney cancer.

V usage is TRBV27 and J usage is TRBJ2-1, with a possible D match to TRBD1 (6 bases). Germline-derived CDR1 and CDR2 are MNHEY and SMNVEV (reference sequence). The length of the CDR3 is 13 residues. V was shortened by 6 bases and J by 3 bases, with 9 bases between the two germline ends. CDR3 residues: CASRGQSYNEQFF. Written as DNA, the CDR3 is TGTGCCAGCAGAGGACAGAGCTACAATGAGCAGTTCTTC.

This clone was observed once. At one end the junction does not follow the germline gene, possibly because of a read error. Other DNA variants within this sample encode the same CDR3. The gene calls are TRBV4-1 and TRBJ2-5; D call uncertain. Germline lookup yields CDR1 MGHRA and CDR2 YSYEKL. The CDR3 length is 14 residues. The CDR3 DNA is TGCGCCAGTAGCCCAGCGTGGGGCCAAGAGACCCAGTACTTC. Translation gives CASSPAWGQETQYF.

The chain has TRBV6-1 and TRBJ2-7; no firm D call. V was clipped by 1 base and J by 3 bases, with 13 bases between them. Per germline, CDR1 MNHNS and CDR2 SASEGT. The CDR3 spans 15 residues. The DNA for the CDR3 is TGTGCCAGCAGTGAAGGAGAACCTATCTTCTACGAGCAGTACTTC. Protein sequence: CASSEGEPIFYEQYF.

This chain connects TRBV9 to TRBJ2-7; unclear D gene. Germline V gives CDR1 SGDLS, CDR2 YYNGEE. The CDR3 is made up of 16 amino acids. Trimming removed 3 bases from V and 1 base from J, with 17 bases in between. Here the CDR3 reads CASSDRPSSASYEQYF. The CDR3 region has the DNA TGTGCCAGCAGCGACCGGCCCAGCAGTGCTTCCTACGAGCAGTACTTC. The full variable domain, in which reference TRBV9 and TRBJ2-7 provide the parts outside the CDR3, is DSGVTQTPKHLITATGQRVTLRCSPRSGDLSVYWYQQSLDQGLQFLIQYYNGEERAKGNILERFSAQQFPDLHSELNLSSLELGDSALYFCASSDRPSSASYEQYFGPGTRLTVT.

By share, this clone ranks as medium-sized. This chain links TRBV7-8 with TRBJ2-3; D gene uncertain. The ends were cut back, 5 bases at V and 0 bases at J, with 3 bases in the middle. The CDR3 contains 12 residues. Germline V gene sequence: CDR1 SGHVS, CDR2 FQNEAQ. CDR3 in amino acids: CASSPSTDTQYF. CDR3 DNA sequence: TGTGCCAGCAGCCCCAGCACAGATACGCAGTATTTT.

The chain links TRBV29-1 to TRBJ2-7; 7 bases are a match to TRBD1. The germline CDR1 and CDR2 sequences are SQVTM and ANQGSEA. V lost 5 bases to trimming and J lost 0 bases; unmatched junction nucleotides: 4. The CDR3 contains 13 residues. The CDR3 DNA is TGCAGCGTTAGAGGGGGCCTCTCCTACGAGCAGTACTTC. Translating gives CSVRGGLSYEQYF.

The chain recombines TRBV19 with TRBJ1-5; 8 bases match TRBD1. This CDR3 has 17 amino acids. The trim removed 4 bases at V and 2 bases at J, leaving 10 bases unmatched. The germline gives CDR1 LNHDA, CDR2 SQIVND (reference sequence). The CDR3 is CASSTGQGPGGNQPQHF. As DNA, the CDR3 is TGTGCCAGTAGTACCGGACAGGGCCCAGGGGGCAATCAGCCCCAGCATTTT.

The genes are TRBV19 and TRBJ2-1; either TRBD1 or TRBD2 may supply D (5 bases each). V shed 0 bases and J shed 8 bases, with 17 bases lying between them. This CDR3 is built from 16 residues. CDR1 and CDR2 (germline): LNHDA, SQIVND (reference sequence). CDR3 protein: CASSIDLEGSFDEQFF. The DNA for the CDR3 is TGTGCCAGTAGTATAGACCTAGAGGGGAGCTTCGATGAGCAGTTCTTC.

Written as DNA, the CDR3 is TGTGCCAGCAGCTCTCCGGGACAGGGGTTAGGCACTGAAGCTTTCTTT. This translates into CASSSPGQGLGTEAFF. V and J are TRBV7-2 and TRBJ1-1, with 10 bases matching TRBD1. The V and J ends lost 4 bases and 4 bases, in that order; junction bases with no gene match: 9. The CDR3 length is 16 residues. Germline V gives CDR1 SGHTA, CDR2 FQGNSA.

The gene calls are TRBV9 and TRBJ2-7; D unresolved. The CDR3 length is 13 residues. Trimming took 3 bases from V and 1 from J, leaving 8 bases between them. From germline, CDR1 is SGDLS and CDR2 YYNGEE. CDR3 nucleotide sequence: TGTGCCAGCAGCGGGACGACATCCTACGAGCAGTACTTC. Translated, it gives CASSGTTSYEQYF.

The V call is TRBV19, the J call TRBJ1-5, with D tentatively TRBD1 (5 bases). The V end was cut by 4 bases, the J end by 5 bases, with 15 bases between. The CDR3 loop spans 15 amino acids. From germline, CDR1 is LNHDA and CDR2 SQIVND (reference sequence). CDR3 amino acids: CASSKQPRGDQPQHF. The CDR3 region has the DNA TGTGCCAGTAGTAAGCAGCCCCGGGGCGATCAGCCCCAGCATTTT.

The CDR3 sequence is CASSLNKVVDTQYF. As DNA, the CDR3 is TGTGCCAGCAGTTTAAATAAGGTCGTGGATACGCAGTATTTT. J is TRBJ2-3 and V is TRBV27; D remains unclear. V lost 2 bases, J lost 6 bases, and 12 bases lay in between. The CDR3 sequence is 14 residues long. Germline CDR1 MNHEY, CDR2 SMNVEV (reference sequence).

This clone was seen only once. The chain combines TRBV10-1 with TRBJ2-4; D is ambiguous. CDR1 WNHNN and CDR2 SYGVQD come from the germline V gene (reference sequence). V lost 2 bases, J lost 0 bases, and 5 bases lay in between. This CDR3 is 14 amino acids long. The CDR3 loop reads CASSETLAKNIQYF. CDR3 in DNA: TGCGCCAGCAGTGAGACGTTAGCCAAAAACATTCAGTACTTC.

V usage is TRBV27 and J usage is TRBJ1-1; 7 positions agree with TRBD1. CDR1 and CDR2 from the germline V gene are MNHEY and SMNVEV (reference sequence). The CDR3 loop spans 13 amino acids. The ends lost 6 bases at V and 7 bases at J; junction bases unmatched: 8. The CDR3 protein is CASSWGTEYEAFF. CDR3 bases: TGTGCCAGCAGCTGGGGGACAGAGTATGAAGCTTTCTTT.

The chain recombines TRBV27 with TRBJ1-3; possibly TRBD1 for D (6 bases). This CDR3 region has 17 residues. Germline V gene sequence: CDR1 MNHEY, CDR2 SMNVEV (reference sequence). V was pared by 5 bases and J by 0 bases, with 17 bases between. The CDR3 DNA reads as TGTGCCAGCAGTGCCTCCGGGACACCCTACTCTGGAAACACCATATATTTT. Amino acid sequence: CASSASGTPYSGNTIYF.